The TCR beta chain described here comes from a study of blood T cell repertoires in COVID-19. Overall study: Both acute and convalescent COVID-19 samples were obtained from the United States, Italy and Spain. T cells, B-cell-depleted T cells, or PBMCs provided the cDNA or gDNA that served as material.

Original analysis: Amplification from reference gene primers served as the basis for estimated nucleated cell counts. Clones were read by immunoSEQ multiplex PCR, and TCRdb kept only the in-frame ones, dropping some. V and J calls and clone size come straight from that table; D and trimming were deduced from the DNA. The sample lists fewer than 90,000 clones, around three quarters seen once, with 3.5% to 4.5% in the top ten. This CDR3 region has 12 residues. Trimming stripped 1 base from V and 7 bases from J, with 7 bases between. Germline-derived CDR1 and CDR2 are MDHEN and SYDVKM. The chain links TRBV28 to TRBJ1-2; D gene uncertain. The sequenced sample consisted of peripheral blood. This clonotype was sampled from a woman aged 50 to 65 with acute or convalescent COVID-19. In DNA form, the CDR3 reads TGTGCCAGCAGTTTATCGGCGGGTGGCTACACCTTC. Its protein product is CASSLSAGGYTF.